This is a list of T cell receptor beta chains from one sample in a study of blood T cell repertoires in COVID-19. This table comes from immunoSEQ multiplex PCR, and its TCRdb copy is limited to in-frame clones, with some not included. Among around 320,000 clones listed, approximately 91% were seen once. Input material: PBMCs or T cells enriched from blood (not recorded which). The origin of the receptors is a woman aged 25 to 39 who had been exposed to COVID-19. CDR3s include the opening cysteine and the closing phenylalanine or tryptophan. Fields, in order: J gene, clone size, V gene, CDR3 protein. The size field is filled for only some rows; it gives once, few, many or a size class.

TRBJ1-4 | NA | TRBV7-2 | CASSLGQIREKLFF
TRBJ1-1 | NA | TRBV7-9 | CASSLGGDWEAFF
TRBJ2-2 | NA | TRBV7-2 | CASSSYRDTGELFF
TRBJ1-6 | few | TRBV7-2 | CASSLDPWSAYNSPLHF
TRBJ2-5 | NA | TRBV5-4 | CASSFKAGIQETQYF
TRBJ1-1 | NA | TRBV7-7 | CASSLDRETEAFF
TRBJ2-1 | NA | TRBV5-1 | CASSLERTYNEQFF
TRBJ2-5 | NA | TRBV5-1 | CASSEGAPQETQYF
TRBJ2-2 | few | TRBV4-1 | CASSQVRTSGNTGELFF
TRBJ1-6 | NA | TRBV10-3 | CAIRGGASQNSPLHF
TRBJ1-4 | NA | TRBV7-9 | CASSLAGQGREKLFF
TRBJ2-7 | NA | TRBV27 | CASSSRPDRGLMGYEQYF
TRBJ2-7 | NA | TRBV5-1 | CASKPSGGISSYEQYF
TRBJ1-2 | once | TRBV7-2 | CASSLRGRGYGYTF
TRBJ1-1 | once | TRBV10-3 | CAIRTGNTEAFF
TRBJ1-2 | NA | TRBV5-1 | CASRVGVSYGYTF
TRBJ2-1 | NA | TRBV2 | CASSSLAGGPNEQFF
TRBJ2-5 | NA | TRBV5-6 | CASSLPDRVGETQYF